These 17 T cell receptor beta chains were all obtained from the same sample, sequenced in a study of control samples from healthy donors and cancer patients. Produced via immunoSEQ multiplex PCR; TCRdb's table is partial and in-frame only. This sample has 30,000 or so clones; approximately 94% occur once, and the top ten carry about 6.2%. Sequenced material: blood. The receptors originated from a man aged 55 to 70 in good health.

The genes are TRBV28 and TRBJ2-4; D may correspond to TRBD1 or TRBD2 (5 bases each). Germline CDR1 and CDR2: MDHEN and SYDVKM. V was clipped by 3 bases and J by 6 bases, with 12 bases between them. The CDR3 has 14 residues. The CDR3 is CASSFGGSANIQYF. CDR3 bases: TGTGCCAGCAGTTTTGGGGGTTCGGCAAACATTCAGTACTTC.

The rearrangement links TRBV12-3 or TRBV12-4 to TRBJ1-2, with a possible D match to TRBD1 (5 bases). The CDR3 loop spans 12 amino acids. Deletions cut 3 bases from V and 14 bases from J, with 16 bases between. Written as DNA, the CDR3 is TGTGCCAGCAGTTTGTCGGGACCCTTGTCTACCTTC. Its protein is CASSLSGPLSTF.

The chain couples TRBV7-2 to TRBJ1-5; D might be TRBD1 (6 bases). The CDR3 runs 16 residues. Trimming stripped 4 bases from V and 2 bases from J, with 15 bases between. Germline V gene sequence: CDR1 SGHTA, CDR2 FQGNSA. The CDR3 sequence is CASSSKTGSGNQPQHF. In nucleotides, the CDR3 is TGTGCCAGCAGCTCGAAAACAGGGTCTGGCAATCAGCCCCAGCATTTT.

The chain recombines TRBV5-1 with TRBJ2-1; D not resolved. The V end lost 4 bases, the J end lost 6 bases, and 8 bases lay between the germline ends. Germline-derived CDR1 and CDR2 are SGHRS and YFSETQ. CDR3 length: 12 amino acids. CDR3 sequence: CASSLNSNEQFF. CDR3 DNA: TGCGCCAGCAGCCTAAACAGCAATGAGCAGTTCTTC. The full variable domain, its missing parts supplied by reference TRBV5-1 and TRBJ2-1, is KAGVTQTPRYLIKTRGQQVTLSCSPISGHRSVSWYQQTPGQGLQFLFEYFSETQRNKGNFPGRFSGRQFSNSRSEMNVSTLELGDSALYLCASSLNSNEQFFGPGTRLTVL.

V usage is TRBV9 and J usage is TRBJ1-3, with 7 bases fitting TRBD1. The CDR3 loop spans 16 amino acids. The ends lost 3 bases at V and 1 base at J; junction bases unmatched: 7. In germline, CDR1 is SGDLS, CDR2 YYNGEE. CDR3 DNA sequence: TGTGCCAGCAGCGCCCCGGGACAGACTTCTGGAAACACCATATATTTT. Translated, it gives CASSAPGQTSGNTIYF. The entire variable domain, with the rest obtained from reference TRBV9 and TRBJ1-3, is as follows: DSGVTQTPKHLITATGQRVTLRCSPRSGDLSVYWYQQSLDQGLQFLIQYYNGEERAKGNILERFSAQQFPDLHSELNLSSLELGDSALYFCASSAPGQTSGNTIYFGEGSWLTVV.

V and J are TRBV15 and TRBJ1-1; D gene uncertain. CDR1 LNHNV and CDR2 YYDKDF come from the germline V gene (reference sequence). The CDR3 is 13 residues long. The germline V and J ends were trimmed by 4 bases and 0 bases, with 6 bases remaining between them. CDR3 amino acids: CATSNPMNTEAFF. In nucleotides, the CDR3 is TGTGCCACCAGCAATCCTATGAACACTGAAGCTTTCTTT. The entire variable domain, with the rest obtained from reference TRBV15 and TRBJ1-1, is as follows: DAMVIQNPRYQVTQFGKPVTLSCSQTLNHNVMYWYQQKSSQAPKLLFHYYDKDFNNEADTPDNFQSRRPNTSFCFLDIRSPGLGDTAMYLCATSNPMNTEAFFGQGTRLTVV.

The V call is TRBV5-8, the J call TRBJ1-6; the D gene is possibly TRBD1 (6 bases). This CDR3 has 15 residues. CDR1 and CDR2 (germline): SGHTS, YDEGEE. Trimming cost V 0 bases and J 10 bases, with 14 bases left between them. The DNA for the CDR3 is TGTGCCAGCAGCTTGGAAGGGGGAATAGTCTCACCCCTCCACTTT. The encoded protein is CASSLEGGIVSPLHF.

The rearrangement joins TRBV10-3 to TRBJ2-3; possibly TRBD1 for D (8 bases). The CDR3 is 16 residues long. Trimming took off 4 bases at V and 1 base at J, with 15 bases between the two ends. From germline, CDR1 is ENHRY and CDR2 SYGVKD. CDR3 nucleotide sequence: TGTGCCATCAGTGGTGACAGGGGAGGGGGCACAGATACGCAGTATTTT. It encodes CAISGDRGGGTDTQYF.

The chain employs TRBV9 and TRBJ1-5; the D is unclear. Trimming shortened V by 0 bases and J by 7 bases, and 8 bases separated the two germline ends. The germline V gene encodes CDR1 SGDLS and CDR2 YYNGEE. CDR3 size: 13 residues. The CDR3 reads CASSVGGWQPQHF. CDR3 DNA sequence: TGTGCCAGCAGCGTAGGGGGATGGCAGCCCCAGCATTTT.

J is TRBJ1-4 and V is TRBV27; 12 nucleotides agree with TRBD1. The germline gives CDR1 MNHEY, CDR2 SMNVEV (reference sequence). V lost 5 bases to trimming and J lost 7 bases; unmatched junction nucleotides: 5. This CDR3 contains 15 residues. CDR3 residues: CASSHRDRGREKLFF. The CDR3 DNA follows: TGTGCCAGCAGTCACCGGGACAGGGGGCGTGAAAAACTGTTTTTT.

The chain employs TRBV9 and TRBJ1-6; tentative D call: TRBD1 (5 bases). Germline V CDR1 and CDR2: SGDLS, YYNGEE. The CDR3 has 15 residues. Trimming shortened V by 0 bases and J by 7 bases, and 11 bases separated the two germline ends. In nucleotides, the CDR3 is TGTGCCAGCAGCGTAGACCCAGGGCGCAATTCACCCCTCCACTTT. Amino acid sequence: CASSVDPGRNSPLHF.

This rearrangement joins TRBV18 to TRBJ2-4; 8 bases fit TRBD1. CDR1 KGHSH and CDR2 LQKENI come from the germline V gene. The ends lost 3 bases at V and 1 base at J; junction bases unmatched: 8. The CDR3 has 17 residues. The CDR3 here is CASSPPNRGSAKNIQYF. The CDR3 bases are TGTGCCAGCTCACCCCCGAACAGGGGGTCGGCCAAAAACATTCAGTACTTC.

This sequence joins TRBV19 and TRBJ1-1; 9 bases are shared with TRBD1. Germline V gene data show CDR1 as LNHDA and CDR2 as SQIVND (reference sequence). The CDR3 covers 16 residues. V was pared by 2 bases and J by 4 bases, with 8 bases of the junction left unmatched. Written as DNA, the CDR3 is TGTGCCAGTAGTATACCCACCGGGACAGGGCGCACTGAAGCTTTCTTT. Translated: CASSIPTGTGRTEAFF.

The chain is built from TRBV19 and TRBJ1-2, with D possibly being TRBD1 (6 bases). The CDR3 length is 13 residues. Germline V gene data show CDR1 as LNHDA and CDR2 as SQIVND (reference sequence). The V and J ends lost 6 bases and 4 bases respectively, with 12 bases between them. The CDR3 nucleotides are TGTGCCAGTAGGAGCACAGGGTCCTATGGCTACACCTTC. This sequence encodes CASRSTGSYGYTF.

For the CDR3, the DNA is TGTGCCAGTAGTTTACACCGACAGGGTTCCTACGAGCAGTACTTC. This translates into CASSLHRQGSYEQYF. V and J are TRBV19 and TRBJ2-7; 7 positions match TRBD1. V shed 5 bases, J shed 1 base, and the junction held 8 bases outside the gene matches. The CDR3 extends over 15 amino acids. Looked up from germline, CDR1 is LNHDA and CDR2 is SQIVND (reference sequence).

The gene calls are TRBV4-2 and TRBJ1-5, with TRBD1 as a possible D gene (5 bases). V lost 6 bases and J lost 5, with 20 bases in between. The CDR3 totals 16 residues. Germline loops: CDR1 LGHNA, CDR2 YNFKEQ. Here the CDR3 reads CASRHVQDSGDQPQHF. The CDR3 DNA is TGTGCCAGCAGGCATGTACAGGATTCGGGGGATCAGCCCCAGCATTTT.

This chain connects TRBV10-2 to TRBJ2-7; 12 positions match TRBD1. The CDR3 extends over 15 amino acids. Germline V gene data show CDR1 as WSHSY and CDR2 as SAAADI. V was pared by 2 bases and J by 5 bases, with 4 bases of the junction left unmatched. The CDR3 nucleotides are TGCGCCAGCAGTGAGGGGGGGACAGGGGGCCACGAGCAGTACTTC. Amino acids: CASSEGGTGGHEQYF.